This paragraph reports one T cell receptor beta chain. Its specificity is not known. The sample originates from a study of cytomegalovirus exposure and HLA in healthy donors. V was cut by 1 base and J by 5 bases, with 11 bases left in between. There are 14 residues in the CDR3. Germline V gene sequence: CDR1 LNHNV, CDR2 YYDKDF (reference sequence). PCR was performed using 60 Vbeta and 13 Jbeta primers. The method was immunoSEQ multiplex PCR; TCRdb's version includes in-frame clones alone and lacks a portion of them. The repertoire consists of about 120,000 clones, with over 50% occurring once and the leading ten covering more than 6.5%. Donors showed nominal health when sampled, although they likely had unrecorded immune exposures. Study observations and caveats: In a later analysis, HLA-associated beta chains showed higher expansion and lower generation probabilities than comparable chains. Sequencing depth across donors, presence/absence analyses assumed, was roughly uniform. Versus the roughly 690-donor mean, an Asian-associated ancestry cluster reportedly showed fewer N-insertions in a later analysis.

This clonotype originated in a woman aged 40 to 50 in good health and CMV-seropositive. Source material: PBMCs. The rearrangement joins TRBV15 to TRBJ1-1; D may be TRBD1 (5 bases). The CDR3: CATSRAAGETEAFF. The CDR3 DNA reads as TGTGCCACCAGCAGAGCAGCGGGGGAAACTGAAGCTTTCTTT.